This is a list of T cell receptor beta chains from one sample in a study of shared clonotypes between healthy human individuals. Sequencing was performed with immunoSEQ multiplex PCR; in TCRdb, only in-frame clones are kept and a portion is missing. The table includes about 2.1 million clones, 85% to 95% detected once. Material for sequencing was naive CD8+ T cells from PBMCs. These receptors originate from a man aged 18 to 29 in good health. Some clones in this sample may be carry-over from other donors' samples. Both conserved end residues are part of each CDR3. A D gene is named only where the DNA matches it firmly.

cdr3_nt | cdr3_aa | j_call | v_call | d_call
TGTGCCAGCAGCTCCCTATGGGGGGGGACGGAGTACTTC | CASSSLWGGTEYF | TRBJ2-4 | TRBV7-2 | TRBD2
TGCGCCAGCAGCCATGACAGACCTGGAAACACCATATATTTT | CASSHDRPGNTIYF | TRBJ1-3 | TRBV5-1 | -
TGTGCCAGCAGTACGGGACTAGCGGGAGCCTACGAGCAGTACTTC | CASSTGLAGAYEQYF | TRBJ2-7 | TRBV27 | TRBD2
TGCGCCAGCAGCTCAGCCCCGGGACAACCGATGGGTAGCAATCAGCCCCAGCATTTT | CASSSAPGQPMGSNQPQHF | TRBJ1-5 | TRBV4-1 | -
TGTGCCAGCAACCAAGGGGACCCCGAATCTCAGCCCCAGCATTTT | CASNQGDPESQPQHF | TRBJ1-5 | TRBV28 | -
TGTGCCAGCAGCCCTACCAGGGAAATTCATGGCTACACCTTC | CASSPTREIHGYTF | TRBJ1-2 | TRBV28 | -
TGTGCCAGCAGTTTATCGTGGGAGCGGGAGGTCTCCTACGAGCAGTACTTC | CASSLSWEREVSYEQYF | TRBJ2-7 | TRBV27 | TRBD2
TGTGCCAGCACCCCGCGTGACCACCCAAAAGAGACCCAGTACTTC | CASTPRDHPKETQYF | TRBJ2-5 | TRBV11-2 | -
TGTGCCAGTACTCTGGGAGTAGGGGGCAGTGAGCAGTTCTTC | CASTLGVGGSEQFF | TRBJ2-1 | TRBV19 | TRBD1
TGTGCCAGCAGTTTATTCAGTGACACTGAAGCTTTCTTT | CASSLFSDTEAFF | TRBJ1-1 | TRBV28 | -
TGTGCCAGTTCACTAGCGGGAGTGGGGAATGAGCAGTTCTTC | CASSLAGVGNEQFF | TRBJ2-1 | TRBV7-3 | TRBD2
TGCAGCGCGAGGGGGGCAGAGACCCAGTACTTC | CSARGAETQYF | TRBJ2-5 | TRBV29-1 | -
TGTGCCAGCAGCCCAACAGGGTCAGATACGCAGTATTTT | CASSPTGSDTQYF | TRBJ2-3 | TRBV7-9 | -
TGCGCCAGCAGTGAAGCGGGTGGCAATGAGCAGTTCTTC | CASSEAGGNEQFF | TRBJ2-1 | TRBV10-1 | -
TGCGCCAGCAGCCCACAGGGGGCTGACGGGGAGCTGTTTTTT | CASSPQGADGELFF | TRBJ2-2 | TRBV4-1 | TRBD1
TGTGCCAGCAGTTTTTTACGGTTCCAAGAGACCCAGTACTTC | CASSFLRFQETQYF | TRBJ2-5 | TRBV28 | -
TGCGCCAGCAGCCAAGCCCGGGGGTACGGAAACACCATATATTTT | CASSQARGYGNTIYF | TRBJ1-3 | TRBV4-1 | -
TGTGCCAGCAGCTTAGTCGGGAATAGAGGCACAGATACGCAGTATTTT | CASSLVGNRGTDTQYF | TRBJ2-3 | TRBV7-8 | -